These T cell receptor beta chains were read from a single sample in a study of follicular helper T cells after annual influenza vaccination. This table comes from immunoSEQ multiplex PCR, and its TCRdb copy is limited to in-frame clones, with some not included. Altogether about 11,000 clones are present, under 80% being singletons, with the ten largest covering 0.75% to 0.95%. Specimen: CXCR5- memory CD4+ T cells sorted from blood, collected 6 weeks after influenza vaccination. The receptors derive from an adult who received the influenza vaccine. The CDR3 runs from the conserved cysteine through the conserved F or W. A D gene is named only where the DNA matches it firmly. Some rows have no size entry. The others give once, few or many, or a class for an expanded clone.

clone size | J gene | D gene | V gene | CDR3 DNA | CDR3 protein
. | TRBJ1-4 | . | TRBV5-1 | TGCGCCAGCAGCTTAAGTCGGTCGAGGGGGGCGAATGAAAAACTGTTTTTT | CASSLSRSRGANEKLFF
. | TRBJ2-2 | . | TRBV6-6 | TGTGCCAGCAGTTACGCCCTCGGCACCGGGGAGCTGTTTTTT | CASSYALGTGELFF
once | TRBJ2-6 | . | TRBV27 | TGTGCCAGCGGGAATCGGGGGGCCAACGTCCTGACTTTC | CASGNRGANVLTF
. | TRBJ2-6 | . | TRBV5-1 | TGCGCCAGCAGCTTGGCCGACTCTGGGGCCAACGTCCTGACTTTC | CASSLADSGANVLTF
few | TRBJ2-7 | . | TRBV4-2 | TGTGCCAGCAGCCAAGAAGGAACTTATTACGAGCAGTACTTC | CASSQEGTYYEQYF
. | TRBJ2-1 | . | TRBV11-3 | TGTGCCAGCAGCCCCCGGGCGGGTAGGACCTACAATGAGCAGTTCTTC | CASSPRAGRTYNEQFF
. | TRBJ2-2 | . | TRBV4-2 | TGTGCCAGCGGTCGCGGACTGAACACCGGGGAGCTGTTTTTT | CASGRGLNTGELFF
. | TRBJ2-3 | . | TRBV6-6 | TGTGCCAGCAGTTACCGGGCGGCAGGGGTCGGAGATACGCAGTATTTT | CASSYRAAGVGDTQYF
. | TRBJ2-7 | . | TRBV7-6 | TGTGCCAGCAGCAACCTTCGCCAGGGGACCTACGAGCAGTACTTC | CASSNLRQGTYEQYF
few | TRBJ2-1 | TRBD2 | TRBV7-2 | TGTGCCAGCAGCTTCTCTAGCGGGGGGTACAATGAGCAGTTCTTC | CASSFSSGGYNEQFF
. | TRBJ2-5 | TRBD2 | TRBV9 | TGTGCCAGCAGCGTAGGGGCTAGCGGGATTGTGGAGACCCAGTACTTC | CASSVGASGIVETQYF
few | TRBJ1-1 | . | TRBV10-3 | TGTGCCATCAGTGGAGGCAGTGACAACACTGAAGCTTTCTTT | CAISGGSDNTEAFF
. | TRBJ1-5 | . | TRBV19 | TGTGCCAGTAGTACCAAATCGACAGAATTCACGCCCCAGCATTTT | CASSTKSTEFTPQHF
. | TRBJ1-4 | . | TRBV6-1 | TGTGCCAGCAGGGGTGGGGACTCCCTTGAAAAACTGTTTTTT | CASRGGDSLEKLFF
once | TRBJ2-5 | . | TRBV20-1 | TGCAGTGCTACCACAGAGACCCAGTACTTC | CSATTETQYF
few | TRBJ1-5 | TRBD1 | TRBV15 | TGTGCCACCAGCAGACATGTACAGGGGGCAAATCAGCCCCAGCATTTT | CATSRHVQGANQPQHF
few | TRBJ2-4 | . | TRBV18 | TGTGCCAGCTCACCACCCTACGAAAACATTCAGTACTTC | CASSPPYENIQYF
. | TRBJ2-7 | . | TRBV10-3 | TGTGCCATCAGTCTTACCTCCGGACTCACAGCGCAGAACTACGAGCAGTACTTC | CAISLTSGLTAQNYEQYF
. | TRBJ1-2 | . | TRBV14 | TGTGCCAGCAGCTTATTTACGGGGTCCGGCTATGGCTACACCTTC | CASSLFTGSGYGYTF
. | TRBJ2-7 | TRBD1 | TRBV27 | TGTGCCAGTCGGGACAGGTGGGGGGCTTACGAGCAGTACTTC | CASRDRWGAYEQYF
. | TRBJ2-3 | TRBD2 | TRBV6-6 | TGTGCCAGCAGTGAGCGGGGGAAGACAGATACGCAGTATTTT | CASSERGKTDTQYF
few | TRBJ2-7 | . | TRBV7-2 | TGTGCCAGCAGCTTCAACCGGGACAACTACGAGCAGTACTTC | CASSFNRDNYEQYF
. | TRBJ2-3 | TRBD1 | TRBV5-1 | TGCGCCAGCAGCACTGAGGGGGCCGATACGCAGTATTTT | CASSTEGADTQYF
. | TRBJ2-2 | . | TRBV9 | TGTGCCAGCAGCGTAGGAGAAAACACCGGGGAGCTGTTTTTT | CASSVGENTGELFF
. | TRBJ2-7 | TRBD1 | TRBV9 | TGTGCCAGCAGCCACCCGGGGGGACAGGGACACTCCTACGAGCAGTACTTC | CASSHPGGQGHSYEQYF
. | TRBJ1-1 | . | TRBV6-5 | TGTGCCAGCAGGGGTATATCTGAAGCTTTCTTT | CASRGISEAFF
. | TRBJ2-1 | . | TRBV11-2 | TGTGCCAGCAGCTCTACGACTGGACTATACAATGAGCAGTTCTTC | CASSSTTGLYNEQFF
. | TRBJ2-7 | TRBD1 | TRBV27 | TGTGCCAGCAGTTTAAGGGGACAGGAATTTTACGAGCAGTACTTC | CASSLRGQEFYEQYF
. | TRBJ2-7 | . | TRBV5-1 | TGCGCCAGCAGCTTGGCTGGGCAGGGTAGCGACGAGCAGTACTTC | CASSLAGQGSDEQYF
. | TRBJ2-7 | . | TRBV19 | TGTGCCAGTACCCCGGCCTGGGGTTACGAGCAGTACTTC | CASTPAWGYEQYF
. | TRBJ1-5 | TRBD1 | TRBV18 | TGTGCCAGCTCACCGACAGGGACTCAGCCCCAGCATTTT | CASSPTGTQPQHF
. | TRBJ2-3 | . | TRBV2 | TGTGCCTTAGTCGGGTTAAGGACAGATACGCAGTATTTT | CALVGLRTDTQYF
. | TRBJ1-1 | . | TRBV19 | TGTGCCAGTAGTACGCTGGCCCGGACTGAAGCTTTCTTT | CASSTLARTEAFF
. | TRBJ1-4 | . | TRBV5-1 | TGCGCCAGCAGCTGGGGGGTGGACGCTCGAGAAAAACTGTTTTTT | CASSWGVDAREKLFF
few | TRBJ2-4 | . | TRBV2 | TGTGCCAGCAGTGCAAGCCTCCAGTTAGCCAAAAACATTCAGTACTTC | CASSASLQLAKNIQYF
. | TRBJ2-2 | TRBD2 | TRBV10-3 | TGTGCCATCACGCGACTAGCGGGGGGGAGCCCGAACACCGGGGAGCTGTTTTTT | CAITRLAGGSPNTGELFF
few | TRBJ1-1 | . | TRBV7-9 | TGTGCCAGCCACACTGGGGGGAACACTGAAGCTTTCTTT | CASHTGGNTEAFF